The next 18 T cell receptor beta chains were all read from a single sample in a study of T-cell reconstitution after alpha-beta-depleted transplantation in children. Preparation of the TCRbeta library involved a method that used unique molecular identifiers. TCRdb ran MiXCR on the PCR reads and lists one entry per CDR3 protein. The sample carries more than 450,000 distinct CDR3 sequences, 15% to 20% recorded once. Sequencing used PBMCs from the stem cell graft donor, obtained from the stem cell graft. The receptor set was obtained from a human donor who donated a stem cell graft to a child with acute lymphoblastic leukemia.

The gene calls are TRBV5-1 and TRBJ1-5, with D perhaps TRBD1 (6 bases). V was shortened by 0 bases and J by 0 bases, with 13 bases between the two germline ends. Germline V lookup: CDR1 SGHRS, CDR2 YFSETQ. The CDR3 runs to 17 residues. The CDR3 here is CASSLATGQYSNQPQHF. The CDR3, as DNA: TGCGCCAGCAGCTTGGCAACGGGACAATATAGCAATCAGCCCCAGCATTTT.

J is TRBJ2-1 and V is TRBV2, with 11 bases matching TRBD2. Looked up from germline, CDR1 is SNHLY and CDR2 is FYNNEI. Trimming cost V 7 bases and J 0 bases; bases outside gene matches: 11. CDR3 length: 18 residues. CDR3 amino acids: CASNKGLAVVSSYNEQFF. The CDR3 region has the DNA TGTGCCAGCAATAAGGGACTAGCGGTTGTGAGCTCCTACAATGAGCAGTTCTTC.

This clonotype showed up just a few times. J is TRBJ1-1 and V is TRBV7-9; D gene uncertain. Trimming pared 4 bases from V and 8 bases from J, leaving 11 bases between. Germline V lookup: CDR1 SEHNR, CDR2 FQNEAQ (reference sequence). The CDR3 is 12 residues long. The CDR3: CASSYITGEAFF. As DNA, the CDR3 is TGTGCCAGCAGCTACATTACCGGAGAAGCTTTCTTT. Using reference TRBV7-9 and TRBJ1-1 for the parts outside the CDR3, the full variable domain is DTGVSQNPRHKITKRGQNVTFRCDPISEHNRLYWYRQTLGQGPEFLTYFQNEAQLEKSRLLSDRFSAERPKGSFSTLEIQRTEQGDSAMYLCASSYITGEAFFGQGTRLTVV.

This clonotype showed up many times. The chain is built from TRBV5-1 and TRBJ2-1; a weak D match, TRBD2 (5 bases). This CDR3 contains 14 residues. The ends were cut back, 3 bases at V and 3 bases at J, with 10 bases in the middle. Germline CDR1 and CDR2: SGHRS and YFSETQ. Here the CDR3 reads CASSYGNNYNEQFF. The CDR3 DNA reads TGCGCCAGCAGCTACGGGAACAACTACAATGAGCAGTTCTTC.

This clonotype appeared a few times. The chain is built from TRBV15 and TRBJ2-1; D gene ambiguous. This CDR3 is 15 amino acids long. V was pared by 1 base and J by 0 bases, with 7 bases between. Germline assignment: CDR1 LNHNV and CDR2 YYDKDF (reference sequence). The CDR3 here is CATSRALSSYNEQFF. The CDR3 DNA sequence: TGTGCCACCAGCAGAGCGTTGAGCTCCTACAATGAGCAGTTCTTC.

This clonotype was observed a few times. The chain is built from TRBV24-1 and TRBJ2-1, with TRBD2 identical over 8 bases. CDR1 is KGHDR and CDR2 is SFDVKD in the germline V gene. V lost 3 bases to trimming and J lost 3 bases; unmatched junction nucleotides: 6. This CDR3 is built from 16 residues. The CDR3 sequence: CATSDAREADYNEQFF. The CDR3 DNA reads as TGTGCCACCAGTGATGCGCGGGAGGCCGACTACAATGAGCAGTTCTTC.

Only a few counts were recorded for this clonotype. DNA for the CDR3: TGCAGCGTTGAAGGTGGAGGGCCGAGGACGTGGGAGCAGTTCTTC. It specifies CSVEGGGPRTWEQFF. The J gene is TRBJ2-1, the V gene TRBV29-1; D is possibly TRBD2 (6 bases). V gave up 1 base and J gave up 10 bases, with 20 bases separating them. The CDR3 covers 15 residues. The germline gives CDR1 SQVTM, CDR2 ANQGSEA.

The table lists this clonotype with a few counts. The chain carries TRBV18 and TRBJ2-1; TRBD2 matches at 9 bases. The CDR3 is made up of 15 amino acids. Trimming took 1 base from V and 3 from J; bases not matched to a gene: 1. Germline CDR1 is KGHSH and CDR2 is LQKENI. CDR3 sequence reads: CASSPLSGSYNEQFF. CDR3 sequence (DNA): TGTGCCAGCTCACCACTTAGCGGGAGCTACAATGAGCAGTTCTTC.

The chain joins TRBV9 to TRBJ1-2, with TRBD1 matching 8 bases. This CDR3 contains 13 residues. The junction had 8 bases not matched to a gene; V was cut back by 4 bases and J by 9 bases. Germline V lookup: CDR1 SGDLS, CDR2 YYNGEE. The CDR3: CASSQGAADSYTF. The DNA for the CDR3 is TGTGCCAGCAGCCAGGGGGCCGCCGATAGCTACACCTTC.

The chain joins TRBV4-1 to TRBJ1-5; D ambiguous. Germline CDR1 reads MGHRA; CDR2 reads YSYEKL. This CDR3 comprises 18 residues. V lost 0 bases, J lost 2 bases, and 17 bases lay in between. The CDR3 is CASSQENLYGPGNQPQHF. The CDR3 DNA sequence: TGCGCCAGCAGCCAAGAAAATCTGTACGGACCTGGCAATCAGCCCCAGCATTTT.

The sample holds a few counts of this clonotype. The chain combines TRBV7-9 with TRBJ1-5, with D possibly TRBD1 on 5 matching bases. Germline V gene data show CDR1 as SEHNR and CDR2 as FQNEAQ (reference sequence). The V gene lost 5 bases and the J gene lost 8 bases, with 19 bases spanning the gap. The length of the CDR3 is 15 residues. The DNA of the CDR3 is TGTGCCAGCAGCCCAGAGTCGACAGTAGGTGAGCCCCAGCATTTT. Residues: CASSPESTVGEPQHF.

The chain couples TRBV29-1 to TRBJ1-2, with D possibly matching TRBD1 (5 bases). The CDR3 sequence is 12 residues long. V was cut by 4 bases and J by 6 bases, with 12 bases left in between. Germline assignment: CDR1 SQVTM and CDR2 ANQGSEA. The CDR3 DNA reads as TGCAGCGTTGCAAGGGACTGGGATGGCTACACCTTC. Its translation is CSVARDWDGYTF.

As to this clonotype: A much larger clone lies one base from this, so it may be a read error. V is TRBV3-1 and J is TRBJ2-7; D is uncertain. Trimming cost V 8 bases and J 4 bases, with 18 bases left between them. CDR3 length: 14 residues. Germline V gene lookup returns CDR1 LGHDT and CDR2 YNNKEL (reference sequence). CDR3 sequence (DNA): TGTGCCAGCTCGATGAGCTCCAAGATATACGAGCAGTACTTC. This codes for CASSMSSKIYEQYF.

This clonotype occurred a few times. The chain carries TRBV29-1 and TRBJ1-1; no firm D call. The CDR3 has 13 amino acids. The V gene's germline CDR1 is SQVTM and CDR2 ANQGSEA. Between the trimmed V and J ends, which lost 1 base and 3 bases, there was a span of 9 bases. The CDR3 protein is CSVEGAWDTEAFF. CDR3 DNA sequence: TGCAGCGTTGAAGGGGCCTGGGACACTGAAGCTTTCTTT.

The chain couples TRBV7-9 to TRBJ2-1; TRBD2 matches 7 bases. V dropped 1 base and J dropped 4; count of bases not matched to a gene: 7. Germline CDR1 reads SEHNR; CDR2 reads FQNEAQ (reference sequence). CDR3 length: 16 residues. CDR3 DNA sequence: TGTGCCAGCAGCTTAGTATCACCGGGACTATACAATGAGCAGTTCTTC. Its protein product is CASSLVSPGLYNEQFF.

The rearrangement links TRBV20-1 to TRBJ2-1; weak D call: TRBD2 (6 bases). With 1 base removed from V and 7 bases from J, the gap between germline ends came to 17 bases. The CDR3 sequence is 15 residues long. CDR1 DFQATT and CDR2 SNEGSKA come from the germline V gene (reference sequence). The chain's CDR3 is CSARAYDERVNEQFF. In DNA form, the CDR3 reads TGCAGTGCTAGAGCCTACGACGAGCGGGTGAATGAGCAGTTCTTC.

The V call is TRBV5-4, the J call TRBJ2-1; D gene uncertain. With 0 bases removed from V and 8 bases from J, the gap between germline ends came to 6 bases. The CDR3 has 12 amino acids. The germline V gene has CDR1 SGHNT and CDR2 YYREEE (reference sequence). CDR3 nucleotide sequence: TGTGCCAGCAGCTTGGAGGTCGATGAGCAGTTCTTC. Its protein is CASSLEVDEQFF. Full variable domain (outside the CDR3, taken from reference TRBV5-4 and TRBJ2-1): ETGVTQSPTHLIKTRGQQVTLRCSSQSGHNTVSWYQQALGQGPQFIFQYYREEENGRGNFPPRFSGLQFPNYSSELNVNALELDDSALYLCASSLEVDEQFFGPGTRLTVL.

This clonotype was counted a few times. V usage is TRBV12-3 or TRBV12-4 and J usage is TRBJ1-5; D gene unclear. V gave up 3 bases and J gave up 8 bases, with 8 bases separating them. CDR3 length: 12 amino acids. In nucleotides, the CDR3 is TGTGCCAGCAGTTTGGGGAGGGAGCCCCAGCATTTT. It yields the protein CASSLGREPQHF.